These 21 T cell receptor beta chains originate from one sample sequenced in a study of blood T cell repertoires in COVID-19. Profiled with immunoSEQ multiplex PCR; TCRdb holds only in-frame clones, not every one. Among over 150,000 clones listed, 80% to 90% were seen once. The material sequenced was peripheral blood. Source of these receptors: a woman aged 55-70 years with COVID-19, enrolled during active disease.

J is TRBJ1-2 and V is TRBV6-6; 8 bases agree with TRBD1. The V gene end was trimmed by 6 bases and the J gene end by 8 bases; junction bases not matched to a gene: 11. Germline lookup yields CDR1 MNHNY and CDR2 SVGAGI (reference sequence). The CDR3 sequence is 14 residues long. The CDR3 nucleotides are TGTGCCAGCAGGTTCCCGGACAGGGAGGACGGCTACACCTTC. It encodes CASRFPDREDGYTF.

The V call is TRBV2, the J call TRBJ2-3; 11 nucleotides match TRBD1. The CDR3 loop spans 15 amino acids. Germline V gives CDR1 SNHLY, CDR2 FYNNEI. The junction had 6 bases not matched to a gene; V was cut back by 7 bases and J by 3 bases. CDR3: CASTRTGGLTDTQYF. CDR3 in DNA: TGTGCCAGCACCCGGACAGGGGGCCTGACAGATACGCAGTATTTT.

This rearrangement joins TRBV18 to TRBJ2-5; TRBD2 matches 14 bases. The ends lost 6 bases at V and 4 bases at J; junction bases unmatched: 7. In germline, CDR1 is KGHSH, CDR2 LQKENI. The CDR3 is 16 amino acids. The CDR3 region has the DNA TGTGCCAGCTCTCATGGACTAGCGGGGGGAAGAGAGACCCAGTACTTC. Amino acid sequence: CASSHGLAGGRETQYF.

The chain uses TRBV5-4 and TRBJ1-4; 8 bases match TRBD1. CDR1 and CDR2 (germline): SGHNT, YYREEE (reference sequence). The CDR3 runs 15 residues. After removal of 1 base from V and 7 bases from J, the junction contained 6 bases not matched to a gene. The CDR3 sequence is CASSLTGTGGEKLFF. The CDR3 DNA reads as TGTGCCAGCAGCTTGACCGGGACAGGTGGTGAAAAACTGTTTTTT.

The chain couples TRBV6-1 to TRBJ2-7, with 8 bases matching TRBD2. V lost 0 bases to trimming and J lost 3 bases; unmatched junction nucleotides: 7. Per the germline V gene, CDR1 is MNHNS and CDR2 is SASEGT. The CDR3 loop spans 16 amino acids. CDR3: CASSEAKAGGRYEQYV. CDR3 coding DNA: TGTGCCAGCAGTGAAGCGAAGGCGGGGGGTCGCTACGAGCAGTACGTC.

The V and J genes are TRBV5-8 and TRBJ1-5; maybe TRBD1 (5 bases). The CDR3 is 16 amino acids. V shed 2 bases and J shed 2 bases, with 14 bases lying between them. Per the germline V gene, CDR1 is SGHTS and CDR2 is YDEGEE. The CDR3 spells CASSLKGGVGNQPQHF. CDR3 nucleotides: TGTGCCAGCAGCTTAAAGGGAGGGGTAGGCAATCAGCCCCAGCATTTT.

This clone was detected once. The chain couples TRBV6-6 to TRBJ2-7; maybe TRBD1 (5 bases). This CDR3 is built from 16 residues. Trimming pared 5 bases from V and 2 bases from J, leaving 19 bases between. Per the germline V gene, CDR1 is MNHNY and CDR2 is SVGAGI (reference sequence). In nucleotides, the CDR3 is TGTGCCAGCAGTCCTACAGGTATGGGGCCCGCCTACGAGCAGTACTTC. Protein sequence: CASSPTGMGPAYEQYF.

V and J are TRBV7-9 and TRBJ1-5; D gene uncertain. There are 16 residues in the CDR3. With 5 bases removed from V and 0 bases from J, the gap between germline ends came to 14 bases. Per the germline V gene, CDR1 is SEHNR and CDR2 is FQNEAQ (reference sequence). The CDR3 DNA is TGTGCCAGCAGCCTACAAGACATGAATAGCAATCAGCCCCAGCATTTT. It codes for CASSLQDMNSNQPQHF.

V and J are TRBV21-1 and TRBJ2-5; the D call of TRBD2 is as the table states it, not checked on the DNA. TRBV21-1 is reported as a pseudogene. This CDR3 is built from 17 residues. CDR3 DNA: TGTGCCAGCAGCACTAATATGGTAGCGGGGGCCGGGGAGACCCAGTACTTC. It specifies CASSTNMVAGAGETQYF.

In this sample, this clone turned up many times. The same CDR3 is also encoded by other DNA sequences in this sample. This chain links TRBV6-5 with TRBJ2-5; 7 nucleotides agree with TRBD1. The length of the CDR3 is 12 residues. CDR1 is MNHEY and CDR2 is SVGAGI in the germline V gene. The junction had 2 bases not matched to a gene; V was cut back by 5 bases and J by 5 bases. The chain's CDR3 is CASSRTGETQYF. The CDR3 nucleotides read TGTGCCAGCAGTAGGACAGGCGAGACCCAGTACTTC.

The J gene is TRBJ2-5, the V gene TRBV18; D is perhaps TRBD1 (5 bases). V was clipped by 4 bases and J by 1 base, with 10 bases between them. Germline V CDR1 and CDR2: KGHSH, LQKENI. There are 14 residues in the CDR3. The CDR3 protein is CASSLQATQETQYF. CDR3 nucleotide sequence: TGTGCCAGCTCACTACAGGCGACCCAAGAGACCCAGTACTTC. Based on the CDR3 plus reference TRBV18 and TRBJ2-5, the full variable domain is NAGVMQNPRHLVRRRGQEARLRCSPMKGHSHVYWYRQLPEEGLKFMVYLQKENIIDESGMPKERFSAEFPKEGPSILRIQQVVRGDSAAYFCASSLQATQETQYFGPGTRLLVL.

The rearrangement uses TRBV6-5 and TRBJ1-2; D remains unclear. V shed 5 bases and J shed 5 bases, with 15 bases lying between them. Germline assignment: CDR1 MNHEY and CDR2 SVGAGI. This CDR3 is 14 amino acids long. Here the CDR3 DNA reads TGTGCCAGCAGTCCCTCCCCCGGGAGTTATGGCTACACCTTC. Encoded protein: CASSPSPGSYGYTF.

V gene TRBV7-8 combines with J gene TRBJ2-7, with D possibly TRBD1 on 6 matching bases. The CDR3 spans 13 residues. Germline lookup yields CDR1 SGHVS and CDR2 FQNEAQ. The ends were cut back, 1 base at V and 4 bases at J, with 8 bases in the middle. This CDR3 is CASSLGGQYEQYV. The CDR3 nucleotides read TGTGCCAGCAGCTTAGGAGGACAGTACGAGCAGTACGTC.

The gene calls are TRBV19 and TRBJ1-3; D unresolved. V shed 2 bases and J shed 0 bases, with 11 bases lying between them. CDR1 LNHDA and CDR2 SQIVND come from the germline V gene (reference sequence). This CDR3 comprises 16 residues. In DNA form, the CDR3 reads TGTGCCAGTAGTATAAAAAACGGACTCTCTGGAAACACCATATATTTT. Protein product: CASSIKNGLSGNTIYF.

The chain carries TRBV27 and TRBJ1-1; D gene ambiguous. The CDR3 covers 16 residues. The V end lost 6 bases, the J end lost 6 bases, and 23 bases lay between the germline ends. Germline CDR1 reads MNHEY; CDR2 reads SMNVEV (reference sequence). The CDR3 protein is CASRFSPGPLVSEAFF. The CDR3 DNA follows: TGTGCCAGCAGGTTTAGCCCCGGCCCGTTGGTGTCTGAAGCTTTCTTT.

The rearrangement links TRBV6-5 to TRBJ1-2, with a possible D match to TRBD1 (5 bases). Germline lookup yields CDR1 MNHEY and CDR2 SVGAGI. Trimming pared 7 bases from V and 2 bases from J, leaving 11 bases between. The CDR3 has 13 amino acids. The CDR3 sequence: CASTETANYGYTF. The DNA for the CDR3 is TGTGCCAGCACCGAGACAGCGAACTATGGCTACACCTTC.

The chain combines TRBV7-9 with TRBJ1-6; no clear D. This CDR3 contains 16 residues. Trimming removed 4 bases at V and 4 bases at J, with 14 bases between. Per germline, CDR1 SEHNR and CDR2 FQNEAQ (reference sequence). CDR3 loop: CASSSSRTVYNSPLHF. CDR3 coding DNA: TGTGCCAGCAGCTCATCCCGGACTGTGTATAATTCACCCCTCCACTTT.

This chain joins TRBV11-2 and TRBJ2-7; no firm D call. CDR1 and CDR2 from the germline V gene are SGHAT and FQNNGV. There are 13 residues in the CDR3. With 1 base removed from V and 3 bases from J, the gap between germline ends came to 7 bases. CDR3 in amino acids: CASSLVPDYEQYV. The DNA for the CDR3 is TGTGCCAGCAGCTTAGTCCCAGACTACGAGCAGTACGTC.

The V call is TRBV7-9, the J call TRBJ1-4; tentative D call: TRBD1 (6 bases). Germline V lookup: CDR1 SEHNR, CDR2 FQNEAQ (reference sequence). The V and J ends lost 5 bases and 4 bases respectively, with 14 bases between them. The CDR3 length is 15 residues. The chain's CDR3 is CASSRGTMNNEKLFF. In nucleotides, the CDR3 is TGTGCCAGCAGCAGAGGGACAATGAATAATGAAAAACTGTTTTTT.

This sequence joins TRBV15 and TRBJ1-3; 8 bases map to TRBD1. CDR1 and CDR2 (germline): LNHNV, YYDKDF (reference sequence). The length of the CDR3 is 15 residues. V lost 1 base and J lost 8; bases outside the gene matches: 7. This CDR3 reads CATSRVARGRDTIYF. DNA for the CDR3: TGTGCCACCAGCAGAGTGGCCAGGGGGCGAGACACCATATATTTT.

This chain connects TRBV3-1 (or the pseudogene TRBV3-2) to TRBJ1-6; possible D gene TRBD1, 6 bases. The V end was cut by 4 bases, the J end by 0 bases, with 16 bases between. Germline-derived CDR1 and CDR2 are LGHDT and YNNKEL (reference sequence). The CDR3 runs to 18 residues. Written as DNA, the CDR3 is TGTGCCAGCAGCCCCAGATCAGGGGCGTTCTCCTATAATTCACCCCTCCACTTT. Translated: CASSPRSGAFSYNSPLHF.